This entry describes one T cell receptor (beta chain). The table came from immunoSEQ multiplex PCR; TCRdb's copy has only in-frame clones and leaves some out. The repertoire holds some 69,000 clones, with about 80% as singletons. These data originate in a study of OX40 agonist ivuxolimab in advanced cancers. V trimming: 1 base; J trimming: 5 bases; junction bases outside the gene matches: 3. Germline V CDR1 and CDR2: LGHNA, YNFKEQ. This CDR3 comprises 15 residues. The material was CD4+ or CD8+ T cells sorted from blood, obtained in a trial of the OX40 agonist ivuxolimab. The chain uses TRBV4-2 and TRBJ2-3; 10 bases agree with TRBD2. This TCR was sampled from an adult with an advanced solid tumor such as melanoma, head and neck, liver or kidney cancer. The CDR3, as DNA: TGTGCCAGCAGCCAAGGAGGACTAGCGGAAGATACGCAGTATTTT. Its translation is CASSQGGLAEDTQYF.